Below are 3 T cell receptor beta chains sequenced from a single sample in a study of CD8+CD57+ T cells in acquired aplastic anemia (dated by TCRdb to 2016 to 2018). Flow cytometry had shown CD8+CD57+ cell expansion in the patients selected for sequencing. Sequencing instrument: Illumina HiSeq 2000. Genomic DNA was used as template for profiling of TCR beta VDJ combinations and CDR3 sequences. TCRdb itself trimmed the public reads at Q25 with fastp, ran MiXCR and retained productive beta chains. A single entry per CDR3 protein holds the most common genes and DNA from its merged rows. In this sample the table shows hundreds of thousands of distinct CDR3 sequences, approximately 51% of which occur a single time. The leading ten clones occupy just under 20% of the sample. The sequenced sample consisted of sorted CD4+, CD8+, or CD8+CD57+ T cells (not recorded which) from PBMCs. The source is a human donor with aplastic anemia.

This clonotype was detected a few times. CDR3 sequence (DNA): TGTGCCAGCAGCCTTAGGGGGGTCCGGACTTACAATGAGCAGTTCTTC. Translating gives CASSLRGVRTYNEQFF. The chain recombines TRBV7-3 with TRBJ2-1, with D perhaps assigned TRBD1 or TRBD2 (6 bases each). The CDR3 contains 16 residues. Trimming took 5 bases from V and 4 from J, leaving 18 bases between them. Germline CDR1 SGHTA, CDR2 FQGTGA. The complete variable domain, with remaining parts taken from reference TRBV7-3 and TRBJ2-1, reads GAGVSQTPSNKVTEKGKYVELRCDPISGHTALYWYRQSLGQGPEFLIYFQGTGAADDSGLPNDRFFAVRPEGSVSTLKIQRTERGDSAVYLCASSLRGVRTYNEQFFGPGTRLTVL.

The chain is built from TRBV2 and TRBJ1-1; 7 bases are shared with TRBD1. Trimming took 6 bases from V and 1 from J; bases not matched to a gene: 8. The CDR3 spans 15 residues. CDR1 is SNHLY and CDR2 is FYNNEI in the germline V gene. The CDR3: CASSDRNRGNTEAFF. CDR3 nucleotide sequence: TGTGCCAGCAGCGACCGGAACAGGGGGAACACTGAAGCTTTCTTT. The complete variable domain, with remaining parts taken from reference TRBV2 and TRBJ1-1, reads EPEVTQTPSHQVTQMGQEVILRCVPISNHLYFYWYRQILGQKVEFLVSFYNNEISEKSEIFDDQFSVERPDGSNFTLKIRSTKLEDSAMYFCASSDRNRGNTEAFFGQGTRLTVV.

With respect to this clonotype: One junction end disagrees with the germline gene, perhaps due to a read error. The chain recombines TRBV5-1 with TRBJ1-1; D may be TRBD1 (6 bases). The CDR3 is 15 amino acids. Per the germline V gene, CDR1 is SGHRS and CDR2 is YFSETQ. The CDR3 protein is CASSLAGGGDTEAFF. DNA for the CDR3: TGCGCCAGCAGCTTGGCCGGGGGCGGGGACACTGAAGCCTTCTTT.